This is a list of T cell receptor beta chains from one sample in a study of T cells in Graves' hyperthyroidism and ophthalmopathy. One entry per CDR3 protein, called by TCRdb with MiXCR from the multiplex PCR reads. The sample lists about 350,000 distinct CDR3 sequences, about an eighth seen once, with 34% in the top ten. The sample taken for sequencing was blood. Source of these receptors: a woman aged 40 to 49 with Graves' ophthalmopathy. CDR3s include the opening cysteine and the closing phenylalanine or tryptophan. D genes are given only for firm matches. A clone size is listed for some rows: how often the clone was seen (once, few, many), or a class if it is expanded.

V gene: TRBV18; D gene: .; J gene: TRBJ1-5; clone size: .; CDR3 protein: CASSLGIYQPQHF; CDR3 DNA: TGTGCCAGCTCACTTGGGATTTATCAGCCCCAGCATTTT
V gene: TRBV7-2; D gene: .; J gene: TRBJ2-2; clone size: many; CDR3 protein: CASSLAGERTGELFF; CDR3 DNA: TGTGCCAGCAGCTTAGCGGGGGAGCGCACCGGGGAGCTGTTTTTT
V gene: TRBV30; D gene: .; J gene: TRBJ1-1; clone size: .; CDR3 protein: CAWVVGYTEAFF; CDR3 DNA: TGTGCCTGGGTCGTCGGGTACACTGAAGCTTTCTTT
V gene: TRBV5-6; D gene: TRBD2; J gene: TRBJ2-1; clone size: .; CDR3 protein: CASSLGTSGTPYNEQFF; CDR3 DNA: TGTGCCAGCAGCTTGGGTACTAGCGGGACCCCTTACAATGAGCAGTTCTTC
V gene: TRBV11-1; D gene: .; J gene: TRBJ2-7; clone size: .; CDR3 protein: CASSQLRTTHEQYF; CDR3 DNA: TGTGCCAGCAGCCAGCTTAGAACCACGCACGAGCAGTACTTC
V gene: TRBV20-1; D gene: .; J gene: TRBJ1-4; clone size: many; CDR3 protein: CSARGLSGDEKLFF; CDR3 DNA: TGCAGTGCTAGAGGATTGAGCGGAGATGAAAAACTGTTTTTT
V gene: TRBV5-1; D gene: .; J gene: TRBJ1-3; clone size: .; CDR3 protein: CASTQDGSAGNTIYF; CDR3 DNA: TGCGCCAGCACCCAAGATGGGTCAGCTGGAAACACCATATATTTT
V gene: TRBV6-1; D gene: TRBD2; J gene: TRBJ2-7; clone size: many; CDR3 protein: CASSPIAGKSYEQYF; CDR3 DNA: TGTGCCAGCAGTCCAATAGCGGGAAAAAGTTACGAGCAGTACTTC
V gene: TRBV5-1; D gene: TRBD1; J gene: TRBJ1-2; clone size: many; CDR3 protein: CASSKVPGQGDYGYTF; CDR3 DNA: TGCGCCAGCAGCAAAGTCCCGGGACAGGGAGACTATGGCTACACCTTC
V gene: TRBV24-1; D gene: TRBD2; J gene: TRBJ2-3; clone size: many; CDR3 protein: CATSDTGTSARFTQYF; CDR3 DNA: TGTGCCACCAGTGATACCGGGACTAGCGCTCGTTTTACGCAGTATTTT
V gene: TRBV7-6; D gene: TRBD2; J gene: TRBJ2-1; clone size: many; CDR3 protein: CASSFGGRAREQFF; CDR3 DNA: TGTGCCAGCAGCTTCGGCGGGAGGGCCCGTGAGCAGTTCTTC
V gene: TRBV2; D gene: .; J gene: TRBJ1-5; clone size: many; CDR3 protein: CASGELFGNQPQHF; CDR3 DNA: TGTGCCAGCGGGGAGCTTTTTGGGAATCAGCCCCAGCATTTT
V gene: TRBV19; D gene: .; J gene: TRBJ1-2; clone size: few; CDR3 protein: CASSRDIPGRIGYTF; CDR3 DNA: TGTGCCAGTAGTAGGGACATCCCAGGCCGCATAGGCTACACCTTC
V gene: TRBV10-3; D gene: .; J gene: TRBJ1-5; clone size: many; CDR3 protein: CAIGAQGSQPQHF; CDR3 DNA: TGTGCCATAGGGGCCCAGGGGAGTCAGCCCCAGCATTTT
V gene: TRBV19; D gene: .; J gene: TRBJ2-7; clone size: .; CDR3 protein: CASTPGQGPYEQYF; CDR3 DNA: TGTGCCAGTACCCCGGGCCAGGGACCCTACGAGCAGTACTTC
V gene: TRBV20-1; D gene: .; J gene: TRBJ2-3; clone size: many; CDR3 protein: CSASVTGGPDTQYF; CDR3 DNA: TGCAGTGCTAGCGTTACCGGGGGACCAGATACGCAGTATTTT
V gene: TRBV27; D gene: .; J gene: TRBJ2-3; clone size: many; CDR3 protein: CASSFSGTDTQYF; CDR3 DNA: TGTGCCAGCAGTTTTTCGGGTACAGATACGCAGTATTTT
V gene: TRBV7-8; D gene: .; J gene: TRBJ1-5; clone size: many; CDR3 protein: CASSLGRRGSNQPQHF; CDR3 DNA: TGTGCCAGCAGCTTAGGTCGCAGGGGTAGCAATCAGCCCCAGCATTTT
V gene: TRBV20-1; D gene: TRBD1; J gene: TRBJ1-2; clone size: many; CDR3 protein: CSARDRENYGYTF; CDR3 DNA: TGCAGTGCTAGGGACAGGGAGAACTATGGCTACACCTTC
V gene: TRBV6-9; D gene: .; J gene: TRBJ1-1; clone size: .; CDR3 protein: CASSYGDGPEAFF; CDR3 DNA: TGTGCCAGCAGTTACGGGGACGGCCCTGAAGCTTTCTTT
V gene: TRBV2; D gene: TRBD1; J gene: TRBJ2-2; clone size: many; CDR3 protein: CASSRDRANTGELFF; CDR3 DNA: TGTGCCAGCAGTAGGGACAGAGCGAACACCGGGGAGCTGTTTTTT
V gene: TRBV7-2; D gene: .; J gene: TRBJ1-5; clone size: many; CDR3 protein: CASSSDFSNQPQHF; CDR3 DNA: TGTGCCAGCAGCTCAGACTTTAGCAATCAGCCCCAGCATTTT
V gene: TRBV12-3/TRBV12-4; D gene: TRBD1; J gene: TRBJ1-5; clone size: many; CDR3 protein: CASSRDRGSQHF; CDR3 DNA: TGTGCCAGCAGCCGGGACAGGGGATCCCAGCATTTT
V gene: TRBV6-1; D gene: .; J gene: TRBJ1-4; clone size: .; CDR3 protein: CASSSGFRGEKLFF; CDR3 DNA: TGTGCCAGCAGTTCAGGGTTCCGGGGGGAAAAACTGTTTTTT
V gene: TRBV4-1; D gene: .; J gene: TRBJ2-7; clone size: .; CDR3 protein: CAPANGQNYEQYF; CDR3 DNA: TGCGCCCCTGCTAATGGACAGAACTACGAGCAGTACTTC
V gene: TRBV28; D gene: TRBD2; J gene: TRBJ2-2; clone size: many; CDR3 protein: CASSTQVTLAGARTGELFF; CDR3 DNA: TGTGCCAGCAGTACCCAGGTGACACTAGCGGGAGCTCGGACCGGGGAGCTGTTTTTT
V gene: TRBV15; D gene: .; J gene: TRBJ2-7; clone size: many; CDR3 protein: CATSRDREEQYF; CDR3 DNA: TGTGCCACCAGCAGAGATCGTGAAGAGCAGTACTTC
V gene: TRBV9; D gene: TRBD2; J gene: TRBJ2-7; clone size: many; CDR3 protein: CASSPHGLGTSYEQYF; CDR3 DNA: TGTGCCAGCAGCCCTCACGGACTAGGCACGTCATACGAGCAGTACTTC
V gene: TRBV29-1; D gene: TRBD1; J gene: TRBJ1-3; clone size: .; CDR3 protein: CSAIDRAGNTIYF; CDR3 DNA: TGCAGCGCCATCGACAGGGCCGGAAACACCATATATTTT
V gene: TRBV19; D gene: .; J gene: TRBJ2-1; clone size: .; CDR3 protein: CASSISGAASSYNEQLF; CDR3 DNA: TGTGCCAGTAGTATATCTGGGGCGGCTAGCTCCTACAATGAGCAGCTCTTC
V gene: TRBV5-1; D gene: TRBD2; J gene: TRBJ2-7; clone size: .; CDR3 protein: CASSYGTSGENEQYF; CDR3 DNA: TGCGCCAGCAGCTACGGGACTAGCGGGGAGAACGAGCAGTACTTC
V gene: TRBV20-1; D gene: TRBD2; J gene: TRBJ2-1; clone size: many; CDR3 protein: CSPLPQRGRGGNEQFF; CDR3 DNA: TGCAGTCCGTTACCCCAGCGGGGGAGAGGGGGCAATGAGCAGTTCTTC
V gene: TRBV6-1; D gene: TRBD1; J gene: TRBJ2-5; clone size: many; CDR3 protein: CATSTGPQETQYF; CDR3 DNA: TGTGCCACGTCGACAGGGCCACAAGAGACCCAGTACTTC
V gene: TRBV11-3; D gene: TRBD1; J gene: TRBJ1-4; clone size: many; CDR3 protein: CASSSGQGYEKLFF; CDR3 DNA: TGTGCCAGCAGCTCGGGACAGGGATATGAAAAACTGTTTTTT
V gene: TRBV19; D gene: TRBD2; J gene: TRBJ2-7; clone size: .; CDR3 protein: CASSIRGTSGFVEQYF; CDR3 DNA: TGTGCCAGTAGTATAAGAGGGACTAGCGGGTTTGTGGAGCAGTACTTC
V gene: TRBV14; D gene: .; J gene: TRBJ2-6; clone size: .; CDR3 protein: CASRKTTGSGANVLTF; CDR3 DNA: TGTGCCAGCAGGAAAACAACAGGGTCTGGGGCCAACGTCCTGACTTTC
V gene: TRBV5-1; D gene: TRBD1; J gene: TRBJ2-5; clone size: few; CDR3 protein: CASRSGTEETQYF; CDR3 DNA: TGCGCCAGCAGGTCCGGGACAGAAGAGACCCAGTACTTC
V gene: TRBV10-2; D gene: .; J gene: TRBJ2-5; clone size: many; CDR3 protein: CASSEWDLTETQYF; CDR3 DNA: TGCGCCAGCAGTGAATGGGACCTAACTGAGACCCAGTACTTC
V gene: TRBV11-2; D gene: .; J gene: TRBJ2-7; clone size: many; CDR3 protein: CASSLVNEQYF; CDR3 DNA: TGTGCCAGCAGCTTAGTAAACGAGCAGTACTTC
V gene: TRBV5-6; D gene: .; J gene: TRBJ1-2; clone size: few; CDR3 protein: CASSAIQGLGGYTF; CDR3 DNA: TGTGCCAGCAGCGCGATACAGGGATTAGGGGGCTACACCTTC
V gene: TRBV14; D gene: TRBD1; J gene: TRBJ1-2; clone size: few; CDR3 protein: CASSILDRGPNYGYTF; CDR3 DNA: TGTGCCAGCAGCATACTGGACAGGGGGCCTAACTATGGCTACACCTTC